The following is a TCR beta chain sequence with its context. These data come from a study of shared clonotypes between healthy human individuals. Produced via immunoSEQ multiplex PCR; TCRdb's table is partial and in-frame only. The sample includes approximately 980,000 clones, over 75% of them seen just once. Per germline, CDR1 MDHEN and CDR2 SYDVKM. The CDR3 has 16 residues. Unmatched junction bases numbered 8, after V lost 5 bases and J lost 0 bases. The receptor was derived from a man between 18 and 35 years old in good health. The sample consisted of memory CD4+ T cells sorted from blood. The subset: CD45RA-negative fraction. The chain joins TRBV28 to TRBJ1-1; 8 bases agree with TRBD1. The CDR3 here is CASSPPGGAVNTEAFF. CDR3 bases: TGTGCCAGCAGTCCACCAGGGGGCGCGGTGAACACTGAAGCTTTCTTT.